The following is a T cell receptor (beta chain) sequence with its context. Its recognized antigen is unknown. Base quality data are lacking; no much larger clone is found one base away. The germline V gene (reference sequence) provides CDR1 LNHDA and CDR2 SQIVND. Taken from cysteine to phenylalanine, the CDR3 has 16 residues. CDR3 DNA is the only sequence kept; it has 48 bases, read in frame from the first base. V and J lose 1 base and 0 bases, and a span of 9 bases separates them. The library was obtained by the immunoSEQ multiplex PCR assay. Drawn from immuneACCESS, this table holds only the in-frame rearrangements with V and J called that TCRdb kept. Clones are partly lost; checked studies trace under half to an unresolved V gene and leave the rest unexplained. Here the sample has 100,000 or so clones; roughly nine tenths occur a single time. The ten largest account for around 0.95% of the sample.

The sample belongs to a study of control samples from healthy donors and cancer patients (dated by TCRdb to 2020 to 2021). The chain links TRBV19 with TRBJ1-4; the D gene cannot be named for sure. The TCR originated in a young woman in good health. Sequencing was carried out using blood. The CDR3 is CASSIGRLATNEKLFF. The nucleotide sequence reads TGTGCCAGTAGTATAGGAAGACTTGCAACTAATGAAAAACTGTTTTTT. Reference TRBV19 and TRBJ1-4 genes cover what lies past the CDR3, so the full variable domain is DGGITQSPKYLFRKEGQNVTLSCEQNLNHDAMYWYRQDPGQGLRLIYYSQIVNDFQKGDIAEGYSVSREKKESFPLTVTSAQKNPTAFYLCASSIGRLATNEKLFFGSGTQLSVL.